The rows below give T cell receptor beta chains drawn from one sample of a study of T-cell reconstitution after alpha-beta-depleted transplantation in children. TCRdb itself ran the PCR reads through MiXCR, one entry per CDR3 protein. The sample has approximately 650,000 distinct CDR3 sequences, about an eighth seen once; the top ten hold 0.75% to 0.85%. Here the sequenced sample was PBMCs, taken before TCRalphabeta/CD19-depleted stem cell transplant. The receptors were gathered from a girl aged 2-10 years with congenital amegakaryocytic thrombocytopenia, due to receive a stem cell transplant. Each CDR3 is given with its conserved first and last residue. Fields, in order: J gene, D gene, CDR3 length, clone size, V gene, CDR3 protein, CDR3 DNA. A D gene is named only where the DNA matches it firmly. Only part of the rows carry a size: once, few, many, or a class if the clone is expanded.

TRBJ1-5 - 14 many TRBV12-3/TRBV12-4 CASTQGSVDQPQHF TGTGCCAGCACCCAGGGATCCGTCGATCAGCCCCAGCATTTT
TRBJ2-7 TRBD2 13 many TRBV7-6 CASSPGTSYEQYF TGTGCCAGCAGCCCGGGGACTAGCTACGAGCAGTACTTC
TRBJ2-7 TRBD1 14 many TRBV10-3 CAISQTGDSYEQYF TGTGCCATCAGTCAGACAGGGGACAGCTACGAGCAGTACTTC
TRBJ2-1 TRBD2 15 many TRBV20-1 CSGITTSGVNNEQFF TGCAGTGGTATAACGACTAGCGGGGTAAACAATGAGCAGTTCTTC
TRBJ2-3 - 13 - TRBV12-5 CASGLETTDTQYF TGTGCTAGTGGTTTGGAAACTACAGATACGCAGTATTTT
TRBJ1-1 - 13 - TRBV6-1 CASSSGWITEAFF TGTGCCAGCAGCTCGGGTTGGATCACTGAAGCTTTCTTT
TRBJ2-1 - 15 many TRBV11-2 CASSFRGTPENEQFF TGTGCCAGCAGCTTCCGGGGGACCCCCGAGAATGAGCAGTTCTTC
TRBJ1-1 - 13 many TRBV24-1 CATSDLDGMEAFF TGTGCCACCAGTGATCTGGACGGGATGGAAGCTTTCTTT
TRBJ2-1 TRBD1 15 many TRBV20-1 CSARAGGKAYNEQFF TGCAGTGCCAGGGCAGGGGGCAAAGCCTACAATGAGCAGTTCTTC
TRBJ2-4 - 13 few TRBV20-1 CSAPHRAKNIQYF TGCAGTGCCCCTCATAGGGCCAAAAACATTCAGTACTTC
TRBJ1-5 - 15 - TRBV4-2 CASSQGLILNQPQHF TGTGCCAGCAGCCAAGGCCTCATTCTCAATCAGCCCCAGCATTTT
TRBJ1-4 - 14 many TRBV11-2 CASSPGGSNEKLFF TGTGCCAGCAGCCCTGGGGGGTCCAATGAAAAACTGTTTTTT
TRBJ2-1 - 17 few TRBV7-9 CASSLALLANWDNEQFF TGTGCCAGCAGCTTAGCGCTCCTAGCGAACTGGGACAATGAGCAGTTCTTC
TRBJ1-2 - 13 many TRBV7-2 CASSPMGNYGYTF TGTGCCAGCAGCCCGATGGGGAACTATGGCTACACCTTC
TRBJ2-3 TRBD1 14 - TRBV6-1 CASSQTGGTDTQYF TGTGCCAGCAGTCAGACAGGGGGCACAGATACGCAGTATTTT
TRBJ1-1 - 13 many TRBV5-4 CASSLSLDTEAFF TGTGCCAGCAGCTTGAGCTTGGACACTGAAGCTTTCTTT
TRBJ2-1 - 12 many TRBV7-2 CASSLPPGEQFF TGTGCCAGCAGCTTACCTCCCGGCGAGCAGTTCTTC
TRBJ1-1 TRBD1 14 many TRBV9 CASGGQGMNTEAFF TGTGCCTCCGGGGGACAGGGGATGAACACTGAAGCTTTCTTT
TRBJ2-2 - 14 many TRBV5-1 CASSLGKDTGELFF TGCGCCAGCAGTCTGGGAAAGGACACCGGGGAGCTGTTTTTT
TRBJ2-1 - 12 few TRBV7-9 CASSTQPWEQFF TGTGCCAGCAGCACCCAGCCTTGGGAGCAGTTCTTC
TRBJ2-7 - 17 many TRBV7-9 CASSLASSLDSRYEQYF TGTGCCAGCAGCTTAGCGTCCTCTCTGGACAGTCGCTACGAGCAGTACTTC
TRBJ1-1 - 18 many TRBV10-3 CAISESRRPGPRNTEAFF TGTGCCATCAGTGAGTCGAGGAGGCCAGGCCCACGGAACACTGAAGCTTTCTTT
TRBJ1-2 - 13 many TRBV12-3/TRBV12-4 CASSLQGIIGYTF TGTGCCAGCAGCCTCCAGGGGATCATTGGCTACACCTTC
TRBJ2-1 TRBD2 10 - TRBV29-1 CSSGGDLQFF TGCAGTTCCGGGGGGGACTTGCAGTTCTTC
TRBJ2-2 - 13 many TRBV20-1 CSVALENTGELFF TGCAGTGTCGCTCTCGAGAACACCGGGGAGCTGTTTTTT
TRBJ2-3 TRBD2 17 - TRBV7-8 CASKTPGLAGLTDTQYF TGTGCCAGCAAAACACCGGGACTAGCGGGCCTCACAGATACGCAGTATTTT
TRBJ2-7 - 13 few TRBV20-1 CSAVVSPAYEQYF TGCAGCGCCGTAGTTTCCCCCGCCTACGAGCAGTACTTC
TRBJ2-1 - 17 few TRBV20-1 CSARNRLKTPHYNEQFF TGCAGTGCTAGAAACAGACTCAAAACCCCTCACTACAATGAGCAGTTCTTC